This T cell receptor (beta chain) was documented in a study of blood T cell repertoires in COVID-19. In terms of age and location, participants ranged from about 18 to 90 years and lived in about two dozen US areas. Allocation to cohorts depended on clinical history reported by the participants. Recovery among Cohort 3 donors was established by two negative PCRs, clearance, or symptom resolution. The assay was immunoSEQ multiplex PCR, and TCRdb's table has in-frame clones only and misses some. The sample carries about 370,000 clones, 80% to 90% recorded once. The clonotype originates from a young man who had recovered from COVID-19. Sample: PBMCs or T cells enriched from blood (not recorded which).

CDR3 sequence (DNA): TGTGCCAGTAGTCCCCAGTTGAGGACTGAAGCTTTCTTT. Its translation is CASSPQLRTEAFF. The chain employs TRBV19 and TRBJ1-1; D is unclear. Germline V gene sequence: CDR1 LNHDA, CDR2 SQIVND (reference sequence). The CDR3 has 13 residues. V was pared by 5 bases and J by 5 bases, with 12 bases between.